This entry lists 15 T cell receptor beta chains sequenced from one sample in a study of blood T cell repertoires in COVID-19. Sequencing was performed with immunoSEQ multiplex PCR; in TCRdb, only in-frame clones are kept and a portion is missing. The profile shows about 290,000 clones, 89% of them singletons. The sample taken for sequencing was PBMCs or T cells enriched from blood (not recorded which). The receptor source for this set is a woman between 40 and 55 years old who had recovered from COVID-19.

The gene calls are TRBV5-1 and TRBJ1-1; 11 nucleotides line up with TRBD1. V trimming: 0 bases; J trimming: 5 bases; junction bases outside the gene matches: 6. The CDR3 length is 16 residues. The germline V gene encodes CDR1 SGHRS and CDR2 YFSETQ. The CDR3 sequence is CASSLAGQGAGTEAFF. In DNA form, the CDR3 reads TGCGCCAGCAGCTTGGCCGGACAGGGGGCCGGAACTGAAGCTTTCTTT.

CDR3 protein: CASLLQGAEYNEQFF. The DNA for the CDR3 is TGTGCCAGCCTCCTTCAGGGGGCAGAGTACAATGAGCAGTTCTTC. The V gene is TRBV2, the J gene TRBJ2-1, with 8 bases matching TRBD1. V trimming: 8 bases; J trimming: 4 bases; junction bases outside the gene matches: 10. CDR1 and CDR2 from the germline V gene are SNHLY and FYNNEI. The length of the CDR3 is 15 residues.

V gene TRBV5-4 combines with J gene TRBJ1-3; 9 nucleotides line up with TRBD1. The trim removed 0 bases at V and 6 bases at J, leaving 7 bases unmatched. In germline, CDR1 is SGHNT, CDR2 YYREEE (reference sequence). This CDR3 region has 16 residues. CDR3 DNA: TGTGCCAGCAGCTTGGCGGGACAGGGTGGTCCAAACACCATATATTTT. Translation: CASSLAGQGGPNTIYF.

The DNA for the CDR3 is TGCGCCAGCAGCCAAGGGGGGGGTAGAGGATCCTACGAGCAGTACTTC. The encoded protein is CASSQGGGRGSYEQYF. V is TRBV4-1 and J is TRBJ2-7; 7 bases align to TRBD2. The CDR3 spans 16 residues. V shed 1 base, J shed 1 base, and the junction held 7 bases outside the gene matches. Germline loops: CDR1 MGHRA, CDR2 YSYEKL.

The rearrangement links TRBV4-1 to TRBJ1-2, with a tentative D call TRBD1 (6 bases). CDR1 is MGHRA and CDR2 is YSYEKL in the germline V gene. Trimming stripped 6 bases from V and 8 bases from J, with 22 bases between. The CDR3 runs 15 residues. The CDR3 reads CASRITGGASRGYTF. DNA for the CDR3: TGCGCCAGCAGGATTACGGGGGGGGCTTCTCGGGGCTACACCTTC.

The chain links TRBV30 to TRBJ2-1, with 14 bases matching TRBD2. Germline loops: CDR1 GTSNPN, CDR2 SVGIG (reference sequence). This CDR3 is 16 amino acids long. The ends lost 3 bases at V and 8 bases at J; junction bases unmatched: 9. The CDR3 region has the DNA TGTGCCTGGAGCGAAATAGGGACTAGCGGGGGTCATGAGCAGTTCTTC. It encodes CAWSEIGTSGGHEQFF.

This chain uses TRBV6-6 with TRBJ2-7; 7 bases match TRBD1. Germline loops: CDR1 MNHNY, CDR2 SVGAGI (reference sequence). The V segment lost 7 bases and the J segment 0 bases; nucleotides outside the gene matches: 6. The CDR3 is made up of 14 amino acids. DNA for the CDR3: TGTGCCAGCACTAAACAGGGGAGCTCCTACGAGCAGTACTTC. Residues: CASTKQGSSYEQYF.

This clone was counted a few times. The gene calls are TRBV9 and TRBJ2-5, with D tentatively TRBD1 (6 bases). The V gene's germline CDR1 is SGDLS and CDR2 YYNGEE. The CDR3 runs to 13 residues. V gave up 7 bases and J gave up 1 base, with 11 bases separating them. CDR3 nucleotide sequence: TGTGCCAGCGGCAGGGGATCCCAAGAGACCCAGTACTTC. Protein: CASGRGSQETQYF.

The genes are TRBV7-2 and TRBJ2-7, with D perhaps matching TRBD2 (5 bases). Germline lookup yields CDR1 SGHTA and CDR2 FQGNSA. This CDR3 contains 15 residues. Trimming pared 0 bases from V and 2 bases from J, leaving 11 bases between. The CDR3 nucleotides read TGTGCCAGCAGCTTAGCGTGGGCGGGCCCCTACGAGCAGTACTTC. It codes for CASSLAWAGPYEQYF.

The V call is TRBV19, the J call TRBJ1-1; the D is unclear. Between the trimmed V and J ends, which lost 3 bases and 4 bases, there was a span of 15 bases. The germline V gene has CDR1 LNHDA and CDR2 SQIVND (reference sequence). This CDR3 contains 15 residues. CDR3 protein: CASSINLRVGTEAFF. Here the CDR3 DNA reads TGTGCCAGTAGTATTAACTTGAGGGTCGGCACTGAAGCTTTCTTT.

The chain has TRBV10-3 and TRBJ2-7, with D hard to call. Per the germline V gene, CDR1 is ENHRY and CDR2 is SYGVKD. The V gene lost 7 bases and the J gene lost 0 bases, with 16 bases spanning the gap. CDR3 length: 15 residues. In DNA form, the CDR3 reads TGTGCCATCATGGCAGACTCAGATCTCTCCTACGAGCAGTACTTC. Translated: CAIMADSDLSYEQYF.

The J gene is TRBJ1-5, the V gene TRBV6-5; the D gene is possibly TRBD1 (5 bases). Trimming took 6 bases from V and 1 from J, leaving 10 bases between them. This CDR3 region has 14 residues. The germline gives CDR1 MNHEY, CDR2 SVGAGI. The CDR3 loop reads CASRPWGSNQPQHF. The CDR3 DNA follows: TGTGCCAGCAGGCCCTGGGGCAGCAATCAGCCCCAGCATTTT.

The chain is built from TRBV6-5 and TRBJ2-3, with D perhaps TRBD1 (6 bases). CDR1 is MNHEY, CDR2 SVGAGI, per germline. The CDR3 is 15 amino acids. Trimming shortened V by 2 bases and J by 5 bases, and 14 bases separated the two germline ends. The CDR3 reads CASSYGQQGVDTQYF. The CDR3 region has the DNA TGTGCCAGCAGTTACGGTCAACAGGGAGTAGATACGCAGTATTTT.

The rearrangement uses TRBV28 and TRBJ1-2; 7 nucleotides agree with TRBD1. This CDR3 region has 15 residues. V shed 8 bases, J shed 2 bases, and the junction held 11 bases outside the gene matches. Germline V gene lookup returns CDR1 MDHEN and CDR2 SYDVKM. The CDR3 here is CASDGTAPPNYGYTF. The CDR3 nucleotides are TGTGCCAGCGACGGGACAGCACCCCCAAACTATGGCTACACCTTC.

This clone was observed a handful of times. This chain joins TRBV7-9 and TRBJ2-5, with a weak D call TRBD1 (5 bases). This CDR3 spans 12 amino acids. The germline CDR1 and CDR2 sequences are SEHNR and FQNEAQ (reference sequence). Trimming took off 9 bases at V and 2 bases at J, with 10 bases between the two ends. The CDR3 DNA sequence: TGTGCCAGTGGGGCGGCTCAAGAGACCCAGTACTTC. Protein: CASGAAQETQYF.